The present T cell receptor beta chain was sequenced within a study of regulatory T cells in long-lasting Graves disease. Study-wide results and caveats: Repertoires from persistent disease leaned toward TRBV28, TRBJ1-2 and TRBJ2-5. Researchers examined only peripheral blood and not thyroid tissue.

This clonotype was detected many times. Its antigen is as yet unknown. Regarding time point: newly diagnosed GD, antithyroid drugs for less than 3 months. Scientists built the TCR library using RNA that was extracted from PBMCs. Germline V gene data show CDR1 as SGHAT and CDR2 as FQNNGV. The CDR3 contains 14 residues. V was pared by 5 bases and J by 3 bases, with 6 bases of the junction left unmatched. TCR beta libraries were built with iRepertoire HTBI primers and Arm-PCR of CDR3 regions. TCRdb analysed the multiplex PCR reads with MiXCR anew, one entry per CDR3 protein. This table has hundreds of thousands of distinct CDR3 sequences, 12% appearing once. The data were also submitted as part of a second study, on T cells in Graves' hyperthyroidism and ophthalmopathy. Per that study: The study defined stable Graves' hyperthyroidism as no ophthalmopathy progression within 18 months. Stable hyperthyroidism was told apart from ophthalmopathy by a model built on 13 V-J features.

The sample was peripheral blood mononuclear cells (PBMCs), taken at new diagnosis, from a patient treated with antithyroid drugs. The receptor was derived from a woman younger than 45 with Graves disease. J is TRBJ2-7 and V is TRBV11-2, with 8 positions matching TRBD2. CDR3 sequence (DNA): TGTGCCAGCAGCCGTACGGGACTAGTCTACGAGCAGTACTTC. Encoded protein: CASSRTGLVYEQYF. The complete variable domain, with remaining parts taken from reference TRBV11-2 and TRBJ2-7, reads EAGVAQSPRYKIIEKRQSVAFWCNPISGHATLYWYQQILGQGPKLLIQFQNNGVVDDSQLPKDRFSAERLKGVDSTLKIQPAKLEDSAVYLCASSRTGLVYEQYFGPGTRLTVT.